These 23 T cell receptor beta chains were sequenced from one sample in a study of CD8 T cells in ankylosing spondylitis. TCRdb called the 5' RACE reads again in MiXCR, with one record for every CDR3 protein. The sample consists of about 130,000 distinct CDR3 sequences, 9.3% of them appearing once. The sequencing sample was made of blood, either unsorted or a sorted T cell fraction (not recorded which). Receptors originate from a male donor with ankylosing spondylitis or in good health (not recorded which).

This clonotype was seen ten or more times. The CDR3 bases are TGTGCCAGCAGCTTAGAGGGGACAGGGCCTGGCCCGAATGAGCAGTTCTTC. It specifies CASSLEGTGPGPNEQFF. The chain uses TRBV11-2 and TRBJ2-1; 9 bases agree with TRBD1. J lost 7 bases, V lost 0 bases, and 10 bases had no gene match. The germline CDR1 and CDR2 sequences are SGHAT and FQNNGV. The CDR3 is made up of 17 amino acids.

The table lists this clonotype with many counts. The DNA for the CDR3 is TGCAGCATGCTGACTGGGACAGATACGCAGTATTTT. It codes for CSMLTGTDTQYF. The chain carries TRBV29-1 and TRBJ2-3; D is unresolved. Germline assignment: CDR1 SQVTM and CDR2 ANQGSEA. Trimming took 8 bases from V and 3 from J, leaving 12 bases between them. This CDR3 is built from 12 residues.

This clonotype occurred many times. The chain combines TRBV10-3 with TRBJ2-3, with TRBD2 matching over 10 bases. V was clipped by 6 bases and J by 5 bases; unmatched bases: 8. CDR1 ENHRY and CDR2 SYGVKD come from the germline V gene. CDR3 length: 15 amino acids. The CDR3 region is CAISPAGGQIDTQYF. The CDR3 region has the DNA TGTGCCATCAGCCCAGCGGGAGGGCAGATAGATACGCAGTATTTT.

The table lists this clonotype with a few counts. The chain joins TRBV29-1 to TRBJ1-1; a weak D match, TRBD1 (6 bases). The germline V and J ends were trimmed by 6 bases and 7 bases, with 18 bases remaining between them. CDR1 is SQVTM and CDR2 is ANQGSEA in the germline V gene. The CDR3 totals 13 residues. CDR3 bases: TGCAGCGTCAATACAGGGCTTTCAGGTGAAGCTTTCTTT. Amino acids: CSVNTGLSGEAFF.

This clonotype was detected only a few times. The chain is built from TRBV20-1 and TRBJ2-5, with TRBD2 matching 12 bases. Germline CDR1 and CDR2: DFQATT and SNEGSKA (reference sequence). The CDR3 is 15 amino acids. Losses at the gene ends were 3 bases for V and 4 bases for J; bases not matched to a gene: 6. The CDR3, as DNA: TGCAGTGCTAGGTCTCTAGCGGGAGGGCCAGAGACCCAGTACTTC. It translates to CSARSLAGGPETQYF.

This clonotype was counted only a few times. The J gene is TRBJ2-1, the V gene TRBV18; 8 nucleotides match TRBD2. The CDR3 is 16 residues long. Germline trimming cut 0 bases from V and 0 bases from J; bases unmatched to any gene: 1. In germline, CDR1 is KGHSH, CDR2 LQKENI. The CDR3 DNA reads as TGTGCCAGCTCACCACCGGGACTAGTCTCCTACAATGAGCAGTTCTTC. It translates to CASSPPGLVSYNEQFF.

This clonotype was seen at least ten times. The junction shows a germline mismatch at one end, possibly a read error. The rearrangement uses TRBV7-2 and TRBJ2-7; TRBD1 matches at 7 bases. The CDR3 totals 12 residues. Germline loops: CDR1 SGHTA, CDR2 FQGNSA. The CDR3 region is CASSPRTGPRLF. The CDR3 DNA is TGTGCCAGCAGCCCCAGGACAGGCCCCAGATTGTTC.

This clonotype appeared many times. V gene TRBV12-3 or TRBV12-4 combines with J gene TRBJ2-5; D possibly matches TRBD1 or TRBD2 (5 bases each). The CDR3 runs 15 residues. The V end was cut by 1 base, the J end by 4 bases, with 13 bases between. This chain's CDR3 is CASSLGRRAGETQYF. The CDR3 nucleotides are TGTGCCAGCAGTTTAGGCCGCAGGGCGGGAGAGACCCAGTACTTC.

The CDR3 DNA reads as TGCAGTGCTTTCCAACCCCCGTTCACTGAAGCTTTCTTT. This codes for CSAFQPPFTEAFF. The chain combines TRBV20-1 with TRBJ1-1; D not certain. The CDR3 totals 13 residues. The germline V gene encodes CDR1 DFQATT and CDR2 SNEGSKA (reference sequence). Trimming removed 5 bases at V and 4 bases at J, with 14 bases between.

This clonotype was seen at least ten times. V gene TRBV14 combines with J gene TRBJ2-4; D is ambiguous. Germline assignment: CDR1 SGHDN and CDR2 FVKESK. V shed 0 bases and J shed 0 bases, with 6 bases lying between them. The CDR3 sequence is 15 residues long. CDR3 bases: TGTGCCAGCAGCCAAGAGAACATAGCCAAAAACATTCAGTACTTC. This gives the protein CASSQENIAKNIQYF.

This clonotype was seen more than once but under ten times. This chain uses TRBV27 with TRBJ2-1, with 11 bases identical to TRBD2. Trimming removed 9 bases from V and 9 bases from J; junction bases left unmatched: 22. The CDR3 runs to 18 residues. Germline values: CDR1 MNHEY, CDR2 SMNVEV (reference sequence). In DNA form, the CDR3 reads TGTGCCAGTAATCGCCAGGGGTTAGCGGGAGGGCGATCGGGTGAGCAGTTCTTC. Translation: CASNRQGLAGGRSGEQFF.

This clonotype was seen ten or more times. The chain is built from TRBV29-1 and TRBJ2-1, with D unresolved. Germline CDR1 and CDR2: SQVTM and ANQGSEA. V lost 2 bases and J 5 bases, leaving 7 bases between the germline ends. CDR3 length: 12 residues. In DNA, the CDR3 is TGCAGCGTTGAAAAACGCCACAATGAGCAGTTCTTC. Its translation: CSVEKRHNEQFF.

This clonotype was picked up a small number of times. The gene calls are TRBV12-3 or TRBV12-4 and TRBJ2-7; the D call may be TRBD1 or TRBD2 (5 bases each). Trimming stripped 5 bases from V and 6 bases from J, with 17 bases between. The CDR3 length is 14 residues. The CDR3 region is CASSQIPRDREQYF. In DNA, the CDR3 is TGTGCCAGCAGTCAAATCCCCCGGGACCGCGAGCAGTACTTC.

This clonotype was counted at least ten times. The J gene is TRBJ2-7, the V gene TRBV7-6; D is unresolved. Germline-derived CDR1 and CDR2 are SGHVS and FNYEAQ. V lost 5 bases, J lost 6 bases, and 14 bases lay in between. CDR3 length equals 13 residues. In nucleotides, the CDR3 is TGTGCCAGCAGCCTATTCAAGGCCGGCGAGCAGTACTTC. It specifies CASSLFKAGEQYF.

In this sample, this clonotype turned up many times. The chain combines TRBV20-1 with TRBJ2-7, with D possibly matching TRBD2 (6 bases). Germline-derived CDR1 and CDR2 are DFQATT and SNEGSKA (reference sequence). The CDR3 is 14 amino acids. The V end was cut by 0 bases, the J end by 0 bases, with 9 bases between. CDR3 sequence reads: CSARDAGSSYEQYF. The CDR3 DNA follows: TGCAGTGCTAGAGATGCGGGGAGCTCCTACGAGCAGTACTTC.

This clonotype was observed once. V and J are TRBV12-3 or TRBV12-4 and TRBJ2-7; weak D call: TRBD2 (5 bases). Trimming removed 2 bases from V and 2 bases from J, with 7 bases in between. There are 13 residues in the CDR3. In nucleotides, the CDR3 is TGTGCCAGCAGTTTAAGGCGGGCCTACGAGCAGTACTTC. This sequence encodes CASSLRRAYEQYF.

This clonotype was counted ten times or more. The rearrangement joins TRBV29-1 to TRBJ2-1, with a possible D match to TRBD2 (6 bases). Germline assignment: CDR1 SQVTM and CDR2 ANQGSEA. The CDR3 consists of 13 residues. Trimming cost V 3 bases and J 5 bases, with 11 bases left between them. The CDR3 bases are TGCAGCGTTGATTCGGGAGTCAACAATGAGCAGTTCTTC. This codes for CSVDSGVNNEQFF.

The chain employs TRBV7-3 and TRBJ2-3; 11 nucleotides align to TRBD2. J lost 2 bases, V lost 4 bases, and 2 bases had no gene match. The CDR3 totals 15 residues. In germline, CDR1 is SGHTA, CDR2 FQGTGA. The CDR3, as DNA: TGTGCCAGCAGCTCTAGCGGGAGGACCACAGATACGCAGTATTTT. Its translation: CASSSSGRTTDTQYF.

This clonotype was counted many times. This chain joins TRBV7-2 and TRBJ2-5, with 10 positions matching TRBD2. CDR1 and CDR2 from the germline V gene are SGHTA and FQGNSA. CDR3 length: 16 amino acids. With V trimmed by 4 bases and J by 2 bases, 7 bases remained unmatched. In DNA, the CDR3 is TGTGCCAGCAGCTCCCAGCGACTAGCGGGTCAAGAGACCCAGTACTTC. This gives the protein CASSSQRLAGQETQYF. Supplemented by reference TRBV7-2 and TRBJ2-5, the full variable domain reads GAGVSQSPSNKVTEKGKDVELRCDPISGHTALYWYRQSLGQGLEFLIYFQGNSAPDKSGLPSDRFSAERTGGSVSTLTIQRTQQEDSAVYLCASSSQRLAGQETQYFGPGTRLLVL.

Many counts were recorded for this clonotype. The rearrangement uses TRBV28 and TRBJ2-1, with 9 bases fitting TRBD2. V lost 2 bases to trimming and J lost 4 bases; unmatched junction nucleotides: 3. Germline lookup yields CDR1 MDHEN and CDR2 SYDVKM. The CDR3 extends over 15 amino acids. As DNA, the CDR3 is TGTGCCAGCAGTTTAACTAGCGGGCCATACAATGAGCAGTTCTTC. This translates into CASSLTSGPYNEQFF.

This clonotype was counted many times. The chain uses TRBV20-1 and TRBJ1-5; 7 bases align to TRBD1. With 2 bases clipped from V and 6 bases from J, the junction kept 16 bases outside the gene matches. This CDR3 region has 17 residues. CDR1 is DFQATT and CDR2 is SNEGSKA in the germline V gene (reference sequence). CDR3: CSARKLLRQGLSQPQHF. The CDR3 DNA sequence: TGCAGTGCTAGAAAGTTACTCCGACAGGGATTGAGTCAGCCCCAGCATTTT.

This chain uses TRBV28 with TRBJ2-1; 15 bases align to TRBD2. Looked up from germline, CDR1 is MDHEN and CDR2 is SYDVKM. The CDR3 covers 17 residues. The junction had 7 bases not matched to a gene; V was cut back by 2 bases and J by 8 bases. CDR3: CASSLAGLAGGRDEQFF. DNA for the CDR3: TGTGCCAGCAGTTTAGCGGGACTAGCGGGAGGTCGCGATGAGCAGTTCTTC.

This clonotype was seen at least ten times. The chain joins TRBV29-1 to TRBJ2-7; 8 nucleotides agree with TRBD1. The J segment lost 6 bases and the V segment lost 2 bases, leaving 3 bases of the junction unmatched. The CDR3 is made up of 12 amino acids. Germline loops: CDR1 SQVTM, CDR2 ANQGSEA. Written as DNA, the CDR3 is TGCAGCGTTGAACAGGGGGCTGGCGAGCAGTACTTC. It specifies CSVEQGAGEQYF.